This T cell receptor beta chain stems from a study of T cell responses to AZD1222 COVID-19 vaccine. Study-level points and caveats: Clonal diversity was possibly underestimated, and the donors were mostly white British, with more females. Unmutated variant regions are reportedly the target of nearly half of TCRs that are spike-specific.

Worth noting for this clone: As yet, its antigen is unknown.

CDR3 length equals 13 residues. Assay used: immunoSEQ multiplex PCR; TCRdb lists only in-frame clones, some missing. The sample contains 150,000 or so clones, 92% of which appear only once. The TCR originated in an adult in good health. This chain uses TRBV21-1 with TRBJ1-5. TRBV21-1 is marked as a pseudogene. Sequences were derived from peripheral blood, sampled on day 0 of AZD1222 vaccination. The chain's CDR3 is CASRRSGNQPQHF. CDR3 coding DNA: TGTGCCAGCCGTCGGAGCGGGAATCAGCCCCAGCATTTT.